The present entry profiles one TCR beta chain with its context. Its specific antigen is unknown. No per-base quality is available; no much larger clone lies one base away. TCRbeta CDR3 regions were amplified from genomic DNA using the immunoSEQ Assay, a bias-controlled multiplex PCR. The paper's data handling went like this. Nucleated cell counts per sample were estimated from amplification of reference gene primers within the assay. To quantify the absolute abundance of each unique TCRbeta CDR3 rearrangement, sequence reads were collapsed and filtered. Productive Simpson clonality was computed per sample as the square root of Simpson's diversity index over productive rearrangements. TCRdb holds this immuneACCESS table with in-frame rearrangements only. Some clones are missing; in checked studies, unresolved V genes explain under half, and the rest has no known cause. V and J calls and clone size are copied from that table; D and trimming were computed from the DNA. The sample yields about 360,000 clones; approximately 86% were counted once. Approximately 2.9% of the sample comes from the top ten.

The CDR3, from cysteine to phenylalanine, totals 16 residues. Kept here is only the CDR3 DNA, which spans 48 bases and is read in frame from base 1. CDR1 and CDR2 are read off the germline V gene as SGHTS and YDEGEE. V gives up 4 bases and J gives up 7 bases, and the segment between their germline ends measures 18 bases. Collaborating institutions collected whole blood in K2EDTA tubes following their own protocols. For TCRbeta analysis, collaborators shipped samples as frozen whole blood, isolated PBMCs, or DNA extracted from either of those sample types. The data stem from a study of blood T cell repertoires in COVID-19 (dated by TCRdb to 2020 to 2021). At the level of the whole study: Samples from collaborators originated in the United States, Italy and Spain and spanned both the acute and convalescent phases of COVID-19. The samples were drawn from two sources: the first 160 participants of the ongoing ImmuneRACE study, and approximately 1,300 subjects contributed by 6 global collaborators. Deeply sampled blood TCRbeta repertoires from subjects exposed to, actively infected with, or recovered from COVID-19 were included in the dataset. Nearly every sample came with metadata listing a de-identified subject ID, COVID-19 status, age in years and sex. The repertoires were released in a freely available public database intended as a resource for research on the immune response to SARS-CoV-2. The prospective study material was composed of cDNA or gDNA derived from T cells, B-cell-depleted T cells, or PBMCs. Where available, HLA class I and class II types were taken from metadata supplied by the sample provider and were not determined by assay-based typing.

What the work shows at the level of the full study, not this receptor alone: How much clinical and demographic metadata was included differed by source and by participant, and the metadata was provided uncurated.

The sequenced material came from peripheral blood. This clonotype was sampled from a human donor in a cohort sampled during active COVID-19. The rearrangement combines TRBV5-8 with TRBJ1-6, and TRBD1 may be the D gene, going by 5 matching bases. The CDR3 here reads CASSPYSAGRNSPLHF. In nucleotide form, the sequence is TGTGCCAGCAGCCCCTACTCCGCAGGGAGGAATTCACCCCTCCACTTT. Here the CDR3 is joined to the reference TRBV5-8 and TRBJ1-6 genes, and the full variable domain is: EAGVTQSPTHLIKTRGQQATLRCSPISGHTSVYWYQQALGLGLQFLLWYDEGEERNRGNFPPRFSGRQFPNYSSELNVNALELEDSALYLCASSPYSAGRNSPLHFGNGTRLTVT.